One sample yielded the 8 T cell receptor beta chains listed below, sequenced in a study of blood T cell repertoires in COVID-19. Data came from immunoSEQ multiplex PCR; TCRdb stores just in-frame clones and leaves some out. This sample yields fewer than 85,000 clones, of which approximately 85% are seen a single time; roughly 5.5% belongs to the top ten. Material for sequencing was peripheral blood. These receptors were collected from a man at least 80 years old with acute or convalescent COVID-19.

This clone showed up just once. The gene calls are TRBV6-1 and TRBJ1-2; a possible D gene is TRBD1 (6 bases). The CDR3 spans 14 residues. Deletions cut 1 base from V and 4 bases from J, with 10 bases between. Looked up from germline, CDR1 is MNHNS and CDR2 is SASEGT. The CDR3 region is CASSEDRAPYGYTF. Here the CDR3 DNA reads TGTGCCAGCAGTGAAGACAGGGCCCCCTATGGCTACACCTTC.

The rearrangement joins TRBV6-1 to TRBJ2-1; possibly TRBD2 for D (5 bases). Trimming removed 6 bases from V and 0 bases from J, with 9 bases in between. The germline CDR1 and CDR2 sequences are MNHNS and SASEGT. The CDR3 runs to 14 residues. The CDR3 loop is CASSRGGSYNEQFF. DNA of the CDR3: TGTGCCAGCAGCCGAGGAGGCTCCTACAATGAGCAGTTCTTC.

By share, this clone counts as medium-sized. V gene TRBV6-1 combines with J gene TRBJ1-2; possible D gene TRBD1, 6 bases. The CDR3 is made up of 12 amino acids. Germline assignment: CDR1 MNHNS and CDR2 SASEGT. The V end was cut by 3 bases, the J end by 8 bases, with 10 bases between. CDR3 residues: CASSDLRGGYTF. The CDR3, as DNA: TGTGCCAGCAGTGACCTCAGGGGAGGCTACACCTTC.

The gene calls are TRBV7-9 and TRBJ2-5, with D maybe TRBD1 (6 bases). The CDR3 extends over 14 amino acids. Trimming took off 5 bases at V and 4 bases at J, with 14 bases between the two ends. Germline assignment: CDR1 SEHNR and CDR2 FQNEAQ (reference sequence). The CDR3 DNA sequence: TGTGCCAGCAGCCAACAGGGTATAGGAGAGACCCAGTACTTC. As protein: CASSQQGIGETQYF.

CDR3 amino acids: CASSRQGGRTSSYEQYF. CDR3 in DNA: TGTGCCAGCTCACGACAGGGGGGACGGACTAGCAGCTACGAGCAGTACTTC. The chain employs TRBV18 and TRBJ2-7; D is possibly TRBD1 (9 bases). The CDR3 has 17 residues. With 4 bases removed from V and 3 bases from J, the gap between germline ends came to 22 bases. Looked up from germline, CDR1 is KGHSH and CDR2 is LQKENI.

CDR3 sequence: CARGGNSPLHF. The CDR3 nucleotides are TGTGCCAGGGGAGGGAATTCACCCCTCCACTTT. This sequence joins TRBV2 and TRBJ1-6; D uncertain. With 9 bases removed from V and 7 bases from J, the gap between germline ends came to 7 bases. There are 11 residues in the CDR3. Germline V gene lookup returns CDR1 SNHLY and CDR2 FYNNEI.

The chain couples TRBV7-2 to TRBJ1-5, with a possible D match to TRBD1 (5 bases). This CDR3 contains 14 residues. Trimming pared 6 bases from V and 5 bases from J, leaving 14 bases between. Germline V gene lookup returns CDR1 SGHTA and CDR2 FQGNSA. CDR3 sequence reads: CASRPGFSDQPQHF. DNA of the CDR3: TGTGCCAGCAGACCAGGGTTTTCTGATCAGCCCCAGCATTTT.

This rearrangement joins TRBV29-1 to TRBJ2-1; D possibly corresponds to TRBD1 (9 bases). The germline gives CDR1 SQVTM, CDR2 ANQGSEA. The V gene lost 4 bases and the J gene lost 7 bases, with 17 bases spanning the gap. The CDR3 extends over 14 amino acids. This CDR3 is CSVAGGTGRNEQFF. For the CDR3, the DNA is TGCAGCGTTGCGGGGGGGACAGGGAGGAATGAGCAGTTCTTC.